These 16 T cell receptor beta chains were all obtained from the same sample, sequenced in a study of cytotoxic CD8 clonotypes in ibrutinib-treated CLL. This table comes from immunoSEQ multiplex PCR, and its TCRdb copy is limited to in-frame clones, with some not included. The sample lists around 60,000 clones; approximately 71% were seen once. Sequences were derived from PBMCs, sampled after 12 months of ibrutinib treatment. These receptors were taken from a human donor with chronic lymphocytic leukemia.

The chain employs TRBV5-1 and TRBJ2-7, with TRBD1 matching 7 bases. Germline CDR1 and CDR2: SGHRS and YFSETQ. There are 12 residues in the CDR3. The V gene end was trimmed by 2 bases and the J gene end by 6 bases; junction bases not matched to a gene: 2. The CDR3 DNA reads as TGCGCCAGCAGCTTACAGGGGCGCGAGCAGTACTTC. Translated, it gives CASSLQGREQYF. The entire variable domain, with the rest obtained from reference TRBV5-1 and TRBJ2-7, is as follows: KAGVTQTPRYLIKTRGQQVTLSCSPISGHRSVSWYQQTPGQGLQFLFEYFSETQRNKGNFPGRFSGRQFSNSRSEMNVSTLELGDSALYLCASSLQGREQYFGPGTRLTVT.

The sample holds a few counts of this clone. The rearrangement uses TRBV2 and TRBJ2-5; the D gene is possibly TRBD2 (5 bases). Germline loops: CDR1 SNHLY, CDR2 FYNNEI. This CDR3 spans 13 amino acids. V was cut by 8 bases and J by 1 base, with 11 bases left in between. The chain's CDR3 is CASGTGIQETQYF. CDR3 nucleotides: TGTGCCAGCGGAACCGGGATCCAAGAGACCCAGTACTTC.

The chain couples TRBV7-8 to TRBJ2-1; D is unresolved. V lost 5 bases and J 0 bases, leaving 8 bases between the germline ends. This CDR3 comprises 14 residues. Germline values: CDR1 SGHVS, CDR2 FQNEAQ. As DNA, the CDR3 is TGTGCCAGCAGCCCTCGGAGCTCCTACAATGAGCAGTTCTTC. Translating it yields CASSPRSSYNEQFF.

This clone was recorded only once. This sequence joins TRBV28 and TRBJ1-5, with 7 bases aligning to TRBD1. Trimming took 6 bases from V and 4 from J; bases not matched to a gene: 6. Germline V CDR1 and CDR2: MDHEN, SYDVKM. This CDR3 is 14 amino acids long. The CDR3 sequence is CASRTDRLNQPQHF. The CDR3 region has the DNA TGTGCCAGCAGAACGGACAGGCTAAATCAGCCCCAGCATTTT.

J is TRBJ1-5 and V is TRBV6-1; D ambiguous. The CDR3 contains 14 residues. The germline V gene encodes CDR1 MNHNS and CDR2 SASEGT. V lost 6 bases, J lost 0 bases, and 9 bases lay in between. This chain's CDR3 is CASRNTNSNQPQHF. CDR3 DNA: TGTGCCAGCAGGAACACCAATAGCAATCAGCCCCAGCATTTT.

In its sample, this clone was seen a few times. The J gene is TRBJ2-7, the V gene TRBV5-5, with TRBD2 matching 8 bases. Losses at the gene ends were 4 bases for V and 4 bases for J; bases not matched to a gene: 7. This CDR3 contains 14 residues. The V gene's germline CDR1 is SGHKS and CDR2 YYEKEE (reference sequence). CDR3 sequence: CASSPGLENYEQYF. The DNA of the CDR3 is TGTGCCAGCAGCCCGGGACTAGAAAATTACGAGCAGTACTTC.

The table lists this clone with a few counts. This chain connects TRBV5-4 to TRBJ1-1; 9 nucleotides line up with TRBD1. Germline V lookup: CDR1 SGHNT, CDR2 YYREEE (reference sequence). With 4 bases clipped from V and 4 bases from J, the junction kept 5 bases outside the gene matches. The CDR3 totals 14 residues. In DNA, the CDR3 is TGTGCCAGCAGCCCTGGACAGGGGAGCACTGAAGCTTTCTTT. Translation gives CASSPGQGSTEAFF.

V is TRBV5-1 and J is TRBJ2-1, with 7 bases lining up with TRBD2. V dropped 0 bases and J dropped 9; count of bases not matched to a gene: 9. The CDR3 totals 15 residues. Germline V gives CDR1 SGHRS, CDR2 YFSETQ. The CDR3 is CASSLGTRTQAEQFF. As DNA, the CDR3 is TGCGCCAGCAGCTTGGGGACTAGGACCCAGGCTGAGCAGTTCTTC.

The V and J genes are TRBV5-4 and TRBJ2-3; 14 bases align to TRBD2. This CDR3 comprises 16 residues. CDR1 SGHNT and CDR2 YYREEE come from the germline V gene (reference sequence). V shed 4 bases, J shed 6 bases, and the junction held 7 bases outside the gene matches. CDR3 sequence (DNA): TGTGCCAGCAGCACGGGGACTAGCGGGAGTGGCGATACGCAGTATTTT. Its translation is CASSTGTSGSGDTQYF.

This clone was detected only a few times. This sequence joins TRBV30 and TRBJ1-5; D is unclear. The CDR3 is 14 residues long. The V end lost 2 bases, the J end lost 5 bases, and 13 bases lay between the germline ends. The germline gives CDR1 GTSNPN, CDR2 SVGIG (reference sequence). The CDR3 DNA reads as TGTGCCTGGAGTAAGGGAGCAGAACATCAGCCCCAGCATTTT. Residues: CAWSKGAEHQPQHF.

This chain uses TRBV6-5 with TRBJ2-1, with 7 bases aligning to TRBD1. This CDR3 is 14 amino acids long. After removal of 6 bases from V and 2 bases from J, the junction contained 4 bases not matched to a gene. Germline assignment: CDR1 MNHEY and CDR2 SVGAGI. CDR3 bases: TGTGCCAGCAGACGACAGGGCCCCTACAATGAGCAGTTCTTC. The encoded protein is CASRRQGPYNEQFF.

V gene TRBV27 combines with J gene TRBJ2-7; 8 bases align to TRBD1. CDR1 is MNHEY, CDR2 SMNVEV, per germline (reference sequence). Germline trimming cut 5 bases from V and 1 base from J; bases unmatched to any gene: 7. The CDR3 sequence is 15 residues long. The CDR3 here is CASSTRGHESYEQYF. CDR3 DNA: TGTGCCAGCAGTACCAGGGGGCATGAGTCCTACGAGCAGTACTTC.

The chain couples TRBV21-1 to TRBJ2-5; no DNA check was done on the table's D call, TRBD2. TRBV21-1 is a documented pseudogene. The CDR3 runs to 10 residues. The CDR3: CAGGFWTQYF. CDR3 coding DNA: TGTGCCGGCGGGTTCTGGACCCAGTACTTC.

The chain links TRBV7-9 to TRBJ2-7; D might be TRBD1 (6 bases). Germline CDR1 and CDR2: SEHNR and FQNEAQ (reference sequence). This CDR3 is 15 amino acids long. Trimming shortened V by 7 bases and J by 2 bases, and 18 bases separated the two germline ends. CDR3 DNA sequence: TGTGCCAGCACCTACTCCGGGACAACCGCCTACGAGCAGTACTTC. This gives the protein CASTYSGTTAYEQYF.

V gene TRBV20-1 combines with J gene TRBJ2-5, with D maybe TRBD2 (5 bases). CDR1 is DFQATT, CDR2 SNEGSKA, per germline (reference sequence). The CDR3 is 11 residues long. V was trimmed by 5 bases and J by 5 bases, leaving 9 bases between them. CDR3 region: CSAHGGETQYF. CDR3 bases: TGCAGTGCTCATGGCGGGGAGACCCAGTACTTC.

DNA for the CDR3: TGCGCCAGCAGCCAAGAGAGGGCAGGAAACTACGAGCAGTACTTC. This codes for CASSQERAGNYEQYF. The rearrangement links TRBV4-1 to TRBJ2-7; TRBD2 might be the D (5 bases). V was clipped by 0 bases and J by 3 bases, with 12 bases between them. The CDR3 is 15 amino acids. Germline loops: CDR1 MGHRA, CDR2 YSYEKL.